Each of the 26 T cell receptor beta chains below was sequenced from the same sample in a study of T cell responses to AZD1222 COVID-19 vaccine. Libraries were prepared by immunoSEQ multiplex PCR; TCRdb keeps only in-frame clonotypes and omits some of them. This sample has approximately 190,000 clones; roughly 93% occur once, and the top ten carry 0.99%. Sequences were derived from peripheral blood, sampled on day 0 of AZD1222 vaccination. These TCRs come from an adult in good health.

The DNA of the CDR3 is TGTGCCAGCAGCCCTGTCCGAGAGACCCAGTACTTC. The encoded protein is CASSPVRETQYF. The chain employs TRBV13 and TRBJ2-5; D is unresolved. The length of the CDR3 is 12 residues. V was shortened by 5 bases and J by 4 bases, with 8 bases between the two germline ends. CDR1 is PRHDT and CDR2 is FYEKMQ in the germline V gene (reference sequence).

V and J are TRBV2 and TRBJ2-7; D unclear. CDR1 and CDR2 from the germline V gene are SNHLY and FYNNEI. CDR3 size: 14 residues. Trimming cost V 0 bases and J 3 bases, with 9 bases left between them. CDR3 loop: CASSEAYGFYEQYF. The CDR3 DNA is TGTGCCAGCAGTGAAGCGTATGGATTCTACGAGCAGTACTTC.

The V gene is TRBV7-9, the J gene TRBJ2-7; 9 bases agree with TRBD1. Germline V gives CDR1 SEHNR, CDR2 FQNEAQ (reference sequence). The CDR3 has 15 residues. V was clipped by 5 bases and J by 2 bases; unmatched bases: 7. CDR3 coding DNA: TGTGCCAGCAGCCGGGACAGGGACATAACCTACGAGCAGTACTTC. Protein product: CASSRDRDITYEQYF. Variable domain in full (rest from reference TRBV7-9 and TRBJ2-7): DTGVSQNPRHKITKRGQNVTFRCDPISEHNRLYWYRQTLGQGPEFLTYFQNEAQLEKSRLLSDRFSAERPKGSFSTLEIQRTEQGDSAMYLCASSRDRDITYEQYFGPGTRLTVT.

The V call is TRBV5-1, the J call TRBJ2-7; 8 bases agree with TRBD2. V dropped 5 bases and J dropped 6; count of bases not matched to a gene: 13. The CDR3 consists of 15 residues. CDR1 SGHRS and CDR2 YFSETQ come from the germline V gene. This chain's CDR3 is CASSSWEAGVIEQYF. The DNA for the CDR3 is TGCGCCAGCAGTAGTTGGGAAGCGGGAGTAATCGAGCAGTACTTC.

The chain recombines TRBV6-2 or TRBV6-3 with TRBJ2-7, with TRBD2 matching 11 bases. Trimming at V came to 2 bases and at J to 2 bases, leaving 8 bases not matched to a gene. Germline V gene lookup returns CDR1 MNHEY and CDR2 SVGEGT. The CDR3 is made up of 17 amino acids. The CDR3 spells CASSYVSGRGFAYEQYF. As DNA, the CDR3 is TGTGCCAGCAGTTACGTTAGCGGGAGGGGCTTTGCCTACGAGCAGTACTTC.

This clone was seen a single time. The gene calls are TRBV19 and TRBJ1-5, with TRBD1 identical over 7 bases. Germline V gene data show CDR1 as LNHDA and CDR2 as SQIVND (reference sequence). The V and J ends lost 1 base and 4 bases, in that order; junction bases with no gene match: 4. This CDR3 spans 15 amino acids. The CDR3 region is CASSIGGGQNQPQHF. CDR3 bases: TGTGCCAGTAGTATAGGAGGGGGCCAAAATCAGCCCCAGCATTTT.

V gene TRBV5-6 combines with J gene TRBJ2-5; 11 bases line up with TRBD2. J lost 5 bases, V lost 6 bases, and 9 bases had no gene match. CDR3 length: 15 amino acids. Germline V gene lookup returns CDR1 SGHDT and CDR2 YYEEEE. The DNA of the CDR3 is TGTGCCAGCAAGAAAGGGGCTAGCGGGAGGGAGACCCAGTACTTC. It is translated as CASKKGASGRETQYF. Together with reference TRBV5-6 and TRBJ2-5, the CDR3 gives the full variable domain: DAGVTQSPTHLIKTRGQQVTLRCSPKSGHDTVSWYQQALGQGPQFIFQYYEEEERQRGNFPDRFSGHQFPNYSSELNVNALLLGDSALYLCASKKGASGRETQYFGPGTRLLVL.

The genes are TRBV5-1 and TRBJ1-2, with TRBD1 as a possible D gene (6 bases). Looked up from germline, CDR1 is SGHRS and CDR2 is YFSETQ. V lost 5 bases and J lost 4, with 15 bases in between. The CDR3 is 14 residues long. CDR3 in DNA: TGCGCCAGCAGAAACCTGGGGGGGGCCTATGGCTACACCTTC. Encoded protein: CASRNLGGAYGYTF.

The chain employs TRBV6-2 or TRBV6-3 and TRBJ1-1; a weak D match, TRBD1 (5 bases). Between the trimmed V and J ends, which lost 6 bases and 2 bases, there was a span of 16 bases. Germline CDR1 and CDR2: MNHEY and SVGEGT. The CDR3 has 15 residues. The CDR3 here is CASSPRDPPNTEAFF. The CDR3 nucleotides read TGTGCCAGCAGCCCCAGGGACCCTCCTAACACTGAAGCTTTCTTT.

The CDR3: CASSIDDGPVVDGYTF. CDR3 bases: TGTGCCAGTAGTATAGATGATGGCCCGGTTGTGGATGGCTACACCTTC. The genes are TRBV19 and TRBJ1-2, with D hard to call. Germline V CDR1 and CDR2: LNHDA, SQIVND (reference sequence). The germline V and J ends were trimmed by 0 bases and 6 bases, with 17 bases remaining between them. CDR3 length: 16 amino acids.

The V call is TRBV6-5, the J call TRBJ2-3; D perhaps matches TRBD2 (6 bases). CDR1 is MNHEY, CDR2 SVGAGI, per germline. This CDR3 has 14 amino acids. V lost 6 bases, J lost 2 bases, and 12 bases lay in between. CDR3 in amino acids: CASRGGEYTDTQYF. In DNA, the CDR3 is TGTGCCAGCAGGGGGGGAGAGTACACAGATACGCAGTATTTT.

This clone was picked up a small number of times. The chain has TRBV29-1 and TRBJ2-7; possibly TRBD1 for D (6 bases). Trimming cost V 4 bases and J 5 bases, with 12 bases left between them. The CDR3 length is 12 residues. Germline CDR1 is SQVTM and CDR2 is ANQGSEA. CDR3 sequence reads: CSVAPQGHEQYF. CDR3 in DNA: TGCAGCGTTGCCCCACAGGGACACGAGCAGTACTTC.

The CDR3 sequence is CASSPRAANEKLFF. In DNA, the CDR3 is TGTGCCAGCTCCCCGCGGGCAGCTAATGAAAAACTGTTTTTT. This rearrangement joins TRBV18 to TRBJ1-4, with D hard to call. Germline CDR1 KGHSH, CDR2 LQKENI. With 6 bases removed from V and 3 bases from J, the gap between germline ends came to 11 bases. The CDR3 has 14 residues.

V is TRBV7-3 and J is TRBJ2-2; D is undetermined. This CDR3 is built from 14 residues. Trimming took off 6 bases at V and 0 bases at J, with 8 bases between the two ends. Germline CDR1 reads SGHTA; CDR2 reads FQGTGA. The CDR3 spells CASRKDANTGELFF. In DNA form, the CDR3 reads TGTGCCAGCAGGAAGGACGCGAACACCGGGGAGCTGTTTTTT.

The rearrangement uses TRBV5-6 and TRBJ1-2; 7 bases align to TRBD1. Trimming cost V 4 bases and J 1 base; bases outside gene matches: 7. Germline V lookup: CDR1 SGHDT, CDR2 YYEEEE. The CDR3 has 15 residues. This CDR3 reads CASSLNRGHNYGYTF. The CDR3 nucleotides read TGTGCCAGCAGCCTTAACAGGGGCCATAACTATGGCTACACCTTC.

The V gene is TRBV14, the J gene TRBJ2-1; 9 bases match TRBD1. J gave up 5 bases and V 1 base, and 3 bases lay outside the gene matches. Per the germline V gene, CDR1 is SGHDN and CDR2 is FVKESK. This CDR3 is 15 amino acids long. The CDR3 nucleotides are TGTGCCAGCAGCCAAGCCGGACAGGGGAACAATGAGCAGTTCTTC. Translation: CASSQAGQGNNEQFF.

The genes are TRBV20-1 and TRBJ2-1; 9 positions match TRBD2. The CDR3 is made up of 13 amino acids. Trimming took 3 bases from V and 4 from J; bases not matched to a gene: 1. In germline, CDR1 is DFQATT, CDR2 SNEGSKA (reference sequence). For the CDR3, the DNA is TGCAGTGCTAGTCTAGCGGGATACAATGAGCAGTTCTTC. It yields the protein CSASLAGYNEQFF.

The chain uses TRBV5-1 and TRBJ2-2; D gene ambiguous. Germline V gene lookup returns CDR1 SGHRS and CDR2 YFSETQ. The CDR3 is 14 residues long. The V end lost 0 bases, the J end lost 7 bases, and 10 bases lay between the germline ends. The CDR3 DNA is TGCGCCAGCAGCTTGGTGGTCGGAAGCGGGGAGCTGTTTTTT. This sequence encodes CASSLVVGSGELFF. Filled out from reference TRBV5-1 and TRBJ2-2, the complete variable domain reads KAGVTQTPRYLIKTRGQQVTLSCSPISGHRSVSWYQQTPGQGLQFLFEYFSETQRNKGNFPGRFSGRQFSNSRSEMNVSTLELGDSALYLCASSLVVGSGELFFGEGSRLTVL.

The CDR3 spells CASSQDRGRVDNSPLHF. DNA for the CDR3: TGCGCCAGCAGCCAAGATCGGGGCAGGGTGGATAATTCACCCCTCCACTTT. V usage is TRBV4-3 and J usage is TRBJ1-6; TRBD1 might be the D (5 bases). Germline CDR1 reads LGHNA; CDR2 reads YSLEER. V was pared by 0 bases and J by 5 bases, with 14 bases between. The CDR3 totals 17 residues.

This rearrangement joins TRBV5-1 to TRBJ1-1; 7 nucleotides agree with TRBD1. The germline gives CDR1 SGHRS, CDR2 YFSETQ. The CDR3 contains 16 residues. V trimming: 4 bases; J trimming: 0 bases; junction bases outside the gene matches: 9. CDR3 coding DNA: TGCGCCAGCAGCATTGGACTGGGACAGATGAACACTGAAGCTTTCTTT. This translates into CASSIGLGQMNTEAFF.

The chain couples TRBV20-1 to TRBJ2-4; D could derive from TRBD1 or TRBD2 (5 bases each). The germline V gene encodes CDR1 DFQATT and CDR2 SNEGSKA (reference sequence). This CDR3 spans 14 amino acids. V dropped 3 bases and J dropped 1 base, with 10 bases sitting between them. The CDR3 DNA sequence: TGCAGTGCTAGTCCCTGGGGGGCCAAAAACATTCAGTACTTC. The encoded protein is CSASPWGAKNIQYF.

The J gene is TRBJ2-7, the V gene TRBV27, with D uncertain. V dropped 7 bases and J dropped 4 bases, with 8 bases sitting between them. The CDR3 runs 11 residues. In germline, CDR1 is MNHEY, CDR2 SMNVEV (reference sequence). CDR3 amino acids: CASTWGYEQYF. In DNA form, the CDR3 reads TGTGCCAGCACTTGGGGATACGAGCAGTACTTC.

The chain links TRBV6-5 to TRBJ1-1; perhaps TRBD1 as D (5 bases). Trimming shortened V by 2 bases and J by 10 bases, and 17 bases separated the two germline ends. Germline V CDR1 and CDR2: MNHEY, SVGAGI. The CDR3 loop spans 14 amino acids. The CDR3 DNA sequence: TGTGCCAGCAGTTACGAGGTGGGGACCGAGCTAGCTTTCTTT. It specifies CASSYEVGTELAFF.

This clone is a singleton in its sample. The CDR3 nucleotides read TGTGCCAGCAGCTTAGTCGGCGGCAACTCCTACGAGCAGTACTTC. Its protein product is CASSLVGGNSYEQYF. The chain carries TRBV11-2 and TRBJ2-7, with D unresolved. The CDR3 is made up of 15 amino acids. The germline V and J ends were trimmed by 1 base and 0 bases, with 10 bases remaining between them. Germline V gene lookup returns CDR1 SGHAT and CDR2 FQNNGV.

The chain carries TRBV3-1 (or the pseudogene TRBV3-2) and TRBJ2-7; weak D call: TRBD1 (6 bases). The length of the CDR3 is 15 residues. CDR1 and CDR2 from the germline V gene are LGHDT and YNNKEL (reference sequence). Deletions cut 0 bases from V and 6 bases from J, with 15 bases between. CDR3 DNA: TGTGCCAGCAGCCAAGATGGTAGCAGGGGTCGCGAGCAGTACTTC. Translated: CASSQDGSRGREQYF.

The chain recombines TRBV6-5 with TRBJ2-7, with 10 bases that match TRBD2. Germline loops: CDR1 MNHEY, CDR2 SVGAGI. The CDR3 covers 13 residues. Trimming at V came to 6 bases and at J to 5 bases, leaving 4 bases not matched to a gene. The CDR3: CASRASGRHEQYF. The CDR3 bases are TGTGCCAGCAGGGCTAGCGGGAGACACGAGCAGTACTTC.